The T cell receptor beta chain described here comes from a study of blood T cells in healthy people across ages (dated by TCRdb to the mid-2010s). Regarding the complete study: In model experiments, template switching captured roughly one uniquely barcoded TCR beta cDNA molecule for every two T cells. Age-related changes in TCR beta repertoire diversity were measured in the study by deep sequencing normalized with unique cDNA molecular identifiers. The donors were split into four age groups: young (average about 16 years), middle-aged (39), aged (over 55) and long-lived (under 90). Donors of different ages were randomly distributed across sequencing lanes to avoid experimental bias. Using the same blood draw, the study looked at two additional independent replicas of 1 million unique cDNA reads for two donors, one aged 18 to 30 and the other aged 80 or older.

The library was made by 5' RACE. The sequencer was an Illumina HiSeq 2500. A second about 7 to 12 cycle PCR used a sample-barcoded 5' primer and a J-beta primer mix. A template-switch 5' adaptor carrying 12 random nucleotides introduced a unique molecular identifier onto each TCR beta cDNA molecule. Each sample yielded at least 2.5 million CDR3-containing paired-end reads. The Mint cDNA synthesis kit, primed by a TRBC-specific oligonucleotide, was used to synthesize first-strand cDNA from all RNA. All cDNA was treated with uracil-DNA glycosylase and then went through a first 18-cycle PCR with the universal primers M1SS and BC2_uni_R. From the authors' description of their analysis: For normalization, 1 million high-quality reads were randomly selected from each sample, with every read carrying a distinct molecular identifier. Instead of being binned into consensus sequences, reads with shared molecular identifiers were discarded. MiTCR, set to a Q25 quality threshold and the strictest error-elimination algorithm, was used for CDR3 identification, clonotype clustering and error correction. A nonparametric unseen species model using Euler transformation provided a lower-bound estimate of total TCR beta diversity. In TCRdb, the public reads were trimmed at Q25 with fastp and aligned with MiXCR, with productive beta chains retained. Every CDR3 protein is listed once, alongside the most common genes and DNA of its rows. The V and J calls were determined by TCRdb, not by the authors. For this sample the table gives 600,000 or so distinct CDR3 sequences, of which roughly 20% were detected only once. Roughly 3.7% of the sample lies in the top ten.

The approximately 39 donors, aged roughly 6 to 95 years, were systemically healthy Caucasian individuals from Russia. About 9.6 milliliters of peripheral blood were collected from each donor into EDTA-treated Vacutainer tubes. Ficoll-Paque density-gradient centrifugation was used to isolate PBMCs, with at least 6.5 million per sample. Trizol reagent was used to extract total RNA from PBMCs, with at least 6 micrograms per sample. For every donor, flow cytometry on a PBMC aliquot measured the percentage of naive CD45RAhigh/CD27high T cells. The paper as a whole reports these results and caveats: As age increased, observed TCR beta diversity per million T cells dropped in a roughly linear way, and a significant reduction was already evident by age around 41. Estimates of total diversity based on one million sequenced T cells were considered lower bounds and underestimates. Compared with the aged group, the long-lived group had more naive CD4+ T cells, fewer expanded clones and increased TCR diversity, a pattern suggesting age selection. Conclusive comparison of naive and antigen-experienced compartments was prevented by the profiling of bulk unsorted PBMCs. A strong correlation was found between observed TCR beta diversity and the percentage of naive T cells measured by flow cytometry. Because donor CMV infection status was unknown, age-related changes in expanded clonotypes were potentially confounded.

Sequences SGHAT (CDR1) and FQNNGV (CDR2) are obtained from the germline V gene. V lost 3 bases and J lost 0 bases; the stretch between them is 6 bases long. The CDR3 covers 14 residues, taking in both the cysteine and the phenylalanine. Here the CDR3 DNA is all that survives: 42 bases in frame from base 1. About this clonotype itself: Its antigen remains undetermined. The record has no base qualities; no much larger clone is one base away.

Sequenced material: blood. This receptor was taken from a man in his 70s in good health. In this chain, TRBV11-2 is recombined with TRBJ2-1; the D gene cannot be resolved reliably. The CDR3 region has the sequence CASSLVHSYNEQFF. The DNA sequence is given as TGTGCCAGCAGCTTGGTTCACTCCTACAATGAGCAGTTCTTC.